The text below deals with one T cell receptor (beta chain). Antigen unknown. It was with 60 Vbeta and 13 Jbeta primers that the PCR ran. Generated by immunoSEQ multiplex PCR, the TCRdb table keeps only in-frame clones and is missing some. The sample carries under 200,000 clones, 60% to 85% recorded once. The V gene lost 2 bases and the J gene lost 6 bases, with 11 bases spanning the gap. Looked up from germline, CDR1 is LNHDA and CDR2 is SQIVND (reference sequence). CDR3 length: 14 residues. The data derive from a study of cytomegalovirus exposure and HLA in healthy donors. Overall study context: Out of about 410 genotyped donors, roughly 78% belonged to the Caucasian-associated ancestry cluster.

Those who donated were healthy bone marrow donors. Notes on the study in general: The sole available immune exposure information was CMV serostatus. Fewer N-insertions (relative to the approximately 700-donor mean) were reportedly seen in an Asian-associated ancestry cluster in a later analysis.

The TCR comes from a man in his fifties or sixties in good health and CMV-seropositive. The rearrangement joins TRBV19 to TRBJ1-5; D might be TRBD1 (5 bases). The sample taken for sequencing was PBMCs. This CDR3 is CASSIRAGIQPQHF. The CDR3 DNA follows: TGTGCCAGTAGTATAAGGGCAGGGATTCAGCCCCAGCATTTT.